The 18 T cell receptor beta chains reported below all come from one sample, sequenced in a study of STAT5B mutations in CD4+ large granular lymphocyte leukemia. Sequencing used immunoSEQ multiplex PCR; TCRdb keeps in-frame clones, though not all of them. The table records tens of thousands of clones, less than 75% of them present only once. Sequencing input: CD4+ T cells from blood buffy coats. Receptor source: a human donor in good health.

This chain links TRBV6-5 with TRBJ2-7; D is perhaps TRBD1 (6 bases). V was pared by 7 bases and J by 0 bases, with 10 bases between. CDR3 length: 13 amino acids. Looked up from germline, CDR1 is MNHEY and CDR2 is SVGAGI. The CDR3 is CASKRTVSYEQYF. The CDR3 bases are TGTGCCAGCAAACGGACAGTCTCCTACGAGCAGTACTTC.

The rearrangement links TRBV7-8 to TRBJ2-1, with 7 bases identical to TRBD2. This CDR3 has 16 residues. Germline V CDR1 and CDR2: SGHVS, FQNEAQ. V shed 1 base, J shed 9 bases, and the junction held 12 bases outside the gene matches. The CDR3 nucleotides read TGTGCCAGCAGCTTAGTGGGCGGGGGAGTGTTGAGTGAGCAGTTCTTC. Translated: CASSLVGGGVLSEQFF. Complete variable domain (other parts from reference TRBV7-8 and TRBJ2-1): GAGVSQSPRYKVAKRGQDVALRCDPISGHVSLFWYQQALGQGPEFLTYFQNEAQLDKSGLPSDRFFAERPEGSVSTLKIQRTQQEDSAVYLCASSLVGGGVLSEQFFGPGTRLTVL.

The chain carries TRBV10-2 and TRBJ1-3; a possible D gene is TRBD1 (5 bases). This CDR3 contains 14 residues. Trimming removed 0 bases from V and 3 bases from J, with 6 bases in between. Germline loops: CDR1 WSHSY, CDR2 SAAADI. The CDR3 is CASSESGGGNTIYF. Here the CDR3 DNA reads TGCGCCAGCAGTGAGTCGGGGGGTGGAAACACCATATATTTT.

CDR3 in DNA: TGTGCCAGCAAGATAACCGGGACTAGGGGCACCGGGGAGCTGTTTTTT. Amino acid sequence: CASKITGTRGTGELFF. The chain employs TRBV27 and TRBJ2-2; 8 positions agree with TRBD2. CDR3 size: 16 residues. The V gene end was trimmed by 7 bases and the J gene end by 4 bases; junction bases not matched to a gene: 11. Germline CDR1 reads MNHEY; CDR2 reads SMNVEV (reference sequence).

The chain joins TRBV10-3 to TRBJ1-2, with D unresolved. Looked up from germline, CDR1 is ENHRY and CDR2 is SYGVKD. The CDR3 contains 13 residues. Between the trimmed V and J ends, which lost 8 bases and 4 bases, there was a span of 14 bases. The CDR3 reads CAILREVVYGYTF. The CDR3 nucleotides read TGTGCCATCCTGAGGGAGGTCGTCTATGGCTACACCTTC.

This rearrangement joins TRBV2 to TRBJ2-2; no clear D gene. The germline CDR1 and CDR2 sequences are SNHLY and FYNNEI. V was shortened by 4 bases and J by 1 base, with 10 bases between the two germline ends. The CDR3 loop spans 15 amino acids. CDR3 sequence (DNA): TGTGCCAGCAGTGCGGAAAGTAGGAACACCGGGGAGCTGTTTTTT. Its protein product is CASSAESRNTGELFF.

The V and J genes are TRBV7-2 and TRBJ2-5; 7 bases agree with TRBD1. There are 15 residues in the CDR3. Germline V gene data show CDR1 as SGHTA and CDR2 as FQGNSA. The ends lost 4 bases at V and 3 bases at J; junction bases unmatched: 8. The CDR3 DNA reads as TGTGCCAGCAGCTCCCAGGCAGGGGGAGAAGAGACCCAGTACTTC. Translation: CASSSQAGGEETQYF.

This chain's CDR3 is CSVWTANYGYTF. The CDR3 nucleotides read TGCAGCGTTTGGACAGCTAACTATGGCTACACCTTC. The rearrangement joins TRBV29-1 to TRBJ1-2; D perhaps matches TRBD1 (6 bases). The CDR3 has 12 amino acids. V lost 5 bases and J 0 bases, leaving 7 bases between the germline ends. CDR1 and CDR2 (germline): SQVTM, ANQGSEA.

This clone was seen more than once but under ten times. The chain employs TRBV5-4 and TRBJ1-3; the D is unclear. CDR1 is SGHNT and CDR2 is YYREEE in the germline V gene (reference sequence). V lost 5 bases to trimming and J lost 0 bases, with 18 bases between them. The CDR3 runs 17 residues. CDR3 DNA: TGTGCCAGCAGAACGATTGAGGCGCAAGACTCTGGAAACACCATATATTTT. This codes for CASRTIEAQDSGNTIYF. The full variable domain, rest sourced from reference TRBV5-4 and TRBJ1-3, is ETGVTQSPTHLIKTRGQQVTLRCSSQSGHNTVSWYQQALGQGPQFIFQYYREEENGRGNFPPRFSGLQFPNYSSELNVNALELDDSALYLCASRTIEAQDSGNTIYFGEGSWLTVV.

The genes are TRBV9 and TRBJ2-2; TRBD2 agrees at 8 bases. This CDR3 comprises 16 residues. Germline V gene lookup returns CDR1 SGDLS and CDR2 YYNGEE. J gave up 6 bases and V 1 base, and 8 bases lay outside the gene matches. CDR3 amino acids: CASSVRRTSIPGELFF. Written as DNA, the CDR3 is TGTGCCAGCAGCGTAAGGAGGACTAGCATCCCCGGGGAGCTGTTTTTT.

The chain carries TRBV5-1 and TRBJ2-1, with D tentatively TRBD1 or TRBD2 (5 bases each). The CDR3 has 15 residues. The V end was cut by 0 bases, the J end by 0 bases, with 7 bases between. Germline V gene sequence: CDR1 SGHRS, CDR2 YFSETQ. CDR3 residues: CASSLEGSSYNEQFF. The DNA of the CDR3 is TGCGCCAGCAGCTTGGAGGGGAGCTCCTACAATGAGCAGTTCTTC.

This clone was seen only once. At one end the junction does not follow the germline gene, possibly because of a read error. V is TRBV7-7 and J is TRBJ2-2; the match to TRBD2 covers 14 bases. Germline values: CDR1 SSHAT, CDR2 FNYEAQ (reference sequence). The CDR3 is made up of 18 amino acids. CDR3 sequence: CASSPGLAGAANTGELFF. CDR3 sequence (DNA): TGTGCTAGCAGCCCGGGACTAGCGGGGGCCGCGAACACCGGGGAGCTGTTTTTT.

This clone came up once. The V call is TRBV6-1, the J call TRBJ2-2, with D perhaps matching TRBD2 (6 bases). With 0 bases removed from V and 1 base from J, the gap between germline ends came to 6 bases. CDR1 MNHNS and CDR2 SASEGT come from the germline V gene. This CDR3 contains 15 residues. CDR3 region: CASSEAGRNTGELFF. The CDR3 DNA reads TGTGCCAGCAGTGAAGCCGGGAGGAACACCGGGGAGCTGTTTTTT.

This clone has only a few counts. This sequence joins TRBV28 and TRBJ2-7; the D is unclear. Trimming cost V 10 bases and J 3 bases, with 16 bases left between them. The CDR3 has 13 amino acids. Germline V gene lookup returns CDR1 MDHEN and CDR2 SYDVKM. The CDR3 region has the DNA TGTGCCACCCACCGGCCAGGATTCTACGAGCAGTACTTC. Amino acid sequence: CATHRPGFYEQYF. Full variable domain (outside the CDR3, taken from reference TRBV28 and TRBJ2-7): DVKVTQSSRYLVKRTGEKVFLECVQDMDHENMFWYRQDPGLGLRLIYFSYDVKMKEKGDIPEGYSVSREKKERFSLILESASTNQTSMYLCATHRPGFYEQYFGPGTRLTVT.

In DNA form, the CDR3 reads TGTGCCAGCAGCGTAGCACAGGTAAACACTGAAGCTTTCTTT. Protein: CASSVAQVNTEAFF. The genes are TRBV9 and TRBJ1-1; TRBD1 is a possible D gene (5 bases). The V gene lost 0 bases and the J gene lost 2 bases, with 8 bases spanning the gap. CDR3 length equals 14 residues. The V gene's germline CDR1 is SGDLS and CDR2 YYNGEE.

V usage is TRBV9 and J usage is TRBJ2-3, with a possible D match to TRBD2 (7 bases). Germline V gives CDR1 SGDLS, CDR2 YYNGEE. V lost 2 bases, J lost 4 bases, and 14 bases lay in between. This CDR3 comprises 15 residues. CDR3: CASSVGAGEADTQYF. The DNA of the CDR3 is TGTGCCAGCAGCGTGGGGGCGGGGGAGGCAGATACGCAGTATTTT.

The chain employs TRBV19 and TRBJ2-4; 13 nucleotides line up with TRBD2. The CDR3 is made up of 14 amino acids. The trim removed 9 bases at V and 8 bases at J, leaving 7 bases unmatched. CDR1 is LNHDA, CDR2 SQIVND, per germline (reference sequence). CDR3 bases: TGTGCCAGCCGGACTAGCGGGGGATCTCACATTCAGTACTTC. It translates to CASRTSGGSHIQYF.

This clone was observed a handful of times. The chain recombines TRBV6-5 with TRBJ1-2; 7 bases agree with TRBD1. J was trimmed by 4 bases and V by 8 bases; bases with no gene match: 7. Germline CDR1 reads MNHEY; CDR2 reads SVGAGI. The CDR3 is 13 amino acids. The CDR3 region has the DNA TGTGCCAGCGCCGCGACAGGGCCCTATGGCTACACCTTC. It is translated as CASAATGPYGYTF.